This T cell receptor (beta chain) was obtained from a study of T-cell reconstitution after alpha-beta-depleted transplantation in children (TCRdb year 2016). Background for the entire study: Using TCR repertoire profiling, the study quantitatively followed how T-cell immune reconstitution unfolded in children after TCRalphabeta/CD19-depleted allogeneic hematopoietic cell transplantation.

According to the study, the label for this sample's treatment or condition signals: allogeneic hematopoietic cell transplantation with graft depleted of TCRalphabeta T cells and CD19 B cells. Transplant recipients were children who received TCRalphabeta/CD19-depleted allogeneic hematopoietic cell grafts. The library was prepared using PCR. Sequencing was carried out with an Illumina HiSeq 2500. TCR library preparation used molecular barcoding, with unique molecular identifiers applied to normalize quantification of the TCRbeta repertoire. Clones were called with MiXCR by TCRdb after fastp trimmed the public reads at Q25, and only in-frame beta chains were retained. Rows with a matching CDR3 protein are joined into one entry that keeps the most common DNA and genes. For this sample there are roughly 150,000 distinct CDR3 sequences; 11% appear just once. The ten largest make up around 14% of the sample.

This clonotype showed up many times. Its binding antigen is unknown. One base away there is no much larger clone; base qualities are not given. The germline V gene (reference sequence) yields DFQATT for CDR1 and SNEGSKA for CDR2. Including cysteine and phenylalanine, the CDR3 has 12 amino acids. Solely the CDR3 DNA is kept, with 36 bases framed from the first base. V ends up 6 bases short and J 8 bases short, with an unmatched junction base count of 6. Summary of the overall study and its limitations: The apparently early recovery of alphabetaT-cell counts about two months after transplant reportedly depended on only several hundred rapidly expanded clones that came from non-depleted graft cells. The high TCRbeta diversity at day 60 in some patients was ascribed to recipient T cells and intrathymic progenitors that had survived conditioning. The frequencies of hyperexpanded clones fell over the following months, and after one year, T-cell counts and TCRbeta diversity were mostly attributed to newly produced T cells.

The specimen comprised PBMCs, sampled before TCRalphabeta/CD19-depleted stem cell transplant. The receptor was isolated from a boy aged 2 to 10 with acute myeloid leukemia, due to receive a stem cell transplant. The V and J segments used are TRBV20-1 and TRBJ2-1, with TRBD1 identical over 8 junction bases. The DNA is TGCAGTGCAACGGACAGGGAGGATGAGCAGTTCTTC. The encoded protein is CSATDREDEQFF.